A single sample is the source of the 14 T cell receptor beta chains below, sequenced in a study of neoadjuvant anti-PD-1 for oral cavity cancer. Repertoires were generated with immunoSEQ multiplex PCR, while TCRdb's copy carries only in-frame clones and drops some. The table has more than 13,000 clones, 73% seen once. Time point denoted: after neoadjuvant nivolumab, at surgical resection. The input for sequencing was PBMCs, taken after nivolumab (anti-PD-1) treatment. These receptors all come from a person aged 35 to 85 with oral cavity squamous cell carcinoma.

The J gene is TRBJ2-4, the V gene TRBV15; D call uncertain. CDR1 and CDR2 (germline): LNHNV, YYDKDF (reference sequence). The CDR3 is 14 residues long. Trimming left V 8 bases short and J 5 bases short, with 16 bases between. CDR3: CATQAAVSENIQYF. CDR3 coding DNA: TGTGCCACCCAGGCGGCAGTCAGTGAAAACATTCAGTACTTC.

The chain recombines TRBV28 with TRBJ1-2, with D perhaps matching TRBD1 (6 bases). The CDR3 runs 15 residues. V lost 4 bases, J lost 6 bases, and 18 bases lay in between. The V gene's germline CDR1 is MDHEN and CDR2 SYDVKM. As DNA, the CDR3 is TGTGCCAGCAGTTCCGGGGGGCGAATCTCTCATGGCTACACCTTC. Translating gives CASSSGGRISHGYTF.

V is TRBV9 and J is TRBJ2-4; D is unclear. This CDR3 spans 13 amino acids. Germline V CDR1 and CDR2: SGDLS, YYNGEE. With 1 base removed from V and 9 bases from J, the gap between germline ends came to 11 bases. The CDR3 is CASSVKLRSIQYF. The CDR3 DNA reads TGTGCCAGCAGCGTAAAGCTCAGGAGCATTCAGTACTTC.

This clone was found a few times. The CDR3 loop reads CASSILPGLRSYEQYF. For the CDR3, the DNA is TGTGCCAGCTCTATACTACCGGGACTCCGCTCCTACGAGCAGTACTTC. The chain is built from TRBV18 and TRBJ2-7; a weak D match, TRBD2 (6 bases). The V gene lost 6 bases and the J gene lost 0 bases, with 18 bases spanning the gap. CDR1 and CDR2 from the germline V gene are KGHSH and LQKENI. The CDR3 contains 16 residues.

This clone showed up just a few times. The chain employs TRBV19 and TRBJ2-1; TRBD1 or TRBD2 may be the D gene (5 bases each). Trimming took off 4 bases at V and 7 bases at J, with 17 bases between the two ends. The CDR3 spans 15 residues. Per germline, CDR1 LNHDA and CDR2 SQIVND (reference sequence). In DNA, the CDR3 is TGTGCCAGTAGTAGGGTAGGGACCGCGTTTAATGAGCAGTTCTTC. It codes for CASSRVGTAFNEQFF. Supplemented by reference TRBV19 and TRBJ2-1, the full variable domain reads DGGITQSPKYLFRKEGQNVTLSCEQNLNHDAMYWYRQDPGQGLRLIYYSQIVNDFQKGDIAEGYSVSREKKESFPLTVTSAQKNPTAFYLCASSRVGTAFNEQFFGPGTRLTVL.

The rearrangement links TRBV5-1 to TRBJ1-1; 8 bases line up with TRBD1. The CDR3 length is 15 residues. After removal of 0 bases from V and 1 base from J, the junction contained 2 bases not matched to a gene. Germline lookup yields CDR1 SGHRS and CDR2 YFSETQ. This chain's CDR3 is CASSLGDRRNTEAFF. DNA for the CDR3: TGCGCCAGCAGCTTGGGGGACAGGAGGAACACTGAAGCTTTCTTT.

The chain has TRBV2 and TRBJ2-1, with 10 bases identical to TRBD2. J was trimmed by 8 bases and V by 0 bases; bases with no gene match: 10. CDR1 and CDR2 (germline): SNHLY, FYNNEI. This CDR3 has 17 amino acids. As DNA, the CDR3 is TGTGCCAGCAGTGAAGCGGCGTCTAGCGGGAGTTGGTATGAGCAGTTCTTC. The encoded protein is CASSEAASSGSWYEQFF.

V usage is TRBV6-5 and J usage is TRBJ1-5; D might be TRBD1 (5 bases). This CDR3 is 15 amino acids long. V was cut by 5 bases and J by 0 bases, with 11 bases left in between. Germline lookup yields CDR1 MNHEY and CDR2 SVGAGI. This CDR3 reads CASSPGAGSNQPQHF. The DNA of the CDR3 is TGTGCCAGCAGTCCCGGGGCTGGTAGCAATCAGCCCCAGCATTTT.

This chain connects TRBV9 to TRBJ2-7; D possibly corresponds to TRBD1 (6 bases). Trimming left V 4 bases short and J 0 bases short, with 20 bases between. This CDR3 has 17 amino acids. The germline V gene encodes CDR1 SGDLS and CDR2 YYNGEE. CDR3 loop: CASSTGAPQGRSYEQYF. Here the CDR3 DNA reads TGTGCCAGCAGCACCGGGGCCCCACAGGGACGCTCCTACGAGCAGTACTTC.

This chain joins TRBV2 and TRBJ1-1, with 10 bases aligning to TRBD1. The CDR3 is made up of 13 amino acids. Losses at the gene ends were 11 bases for V and 1 base for J; bases not matched to a gene: 4. From germline, CDR1 is SNHLY and CDR2 FYNNEI. CDR3 amino acids: CAGQGVGNTEAFF. CDR3 nucleotides: TGTGCCGGACAGGGGGTCGGGAACACTGAAGCTTTCTTT.

The chain couples TRBV4-1 to TRBJ1-1; D unresolved. The germline gives CDR1 MGHRA, CDR2 YSYEKL. V lost 1 base to trimming and J lost 4 bases, with 1 base between them. The CDR3 runs 11 residues. The CDR3 DNA sequence: TGCGCCAGCAGCCAAGCCACTGAAGCTTTCTTT. It yields the protein CASSQATEAFF.

The chain has TRBV6-5 and TRBJ2-5; D remains ambiguous. V lost 6 bases and J 5 bases, leaving 10 bases between the germline ends. The CDR3 is 12 residues long. The germline CDR1 and CDR2 sequences are MNHEY and SVGAGI. The CDR3 sequence: CASRDFGETQYF. The CDR3 DNA is TGTGCCAGCAGAGATTTTGGGGAGACCCAGTACTTC.

The chain carries TRBV9 and TRBJ2-5, with D unclear. Germline CDR1 and CDR2: SGDLS and YYNGEE. The germline V and J ends were trimmed by 0 bases and 0 bases, with 21 bases remaining between them. The CDR3 loop spans 19 amino acids. CDR3 protein: CASSVANVKVSRNQETQYF. Here the CDR3 DNA reads TGTGCCAGCAGCGTAGCTAACGTCAAAGTAAGCCGTAACCAAGAGACCCAGTACTTC.

The rearrangement links TRBV2 to TRBJ2-7, with 10 bases identical to TRBD2. Germline loops: CDR1 SNHLY, CDR2 FYNNEI. This CDR3 region has 16 residues. With V trimmed by 0 bases and J by 3 bases, 5 bases remained unmatched. In DNA form, the CDR3 reads TGTGCCAGCAGTGAAGCGCCACTAGCGGGGCTCTACGAGCAGTACTTC. Protein sequence: CASSEAPLAGLYEQYF.